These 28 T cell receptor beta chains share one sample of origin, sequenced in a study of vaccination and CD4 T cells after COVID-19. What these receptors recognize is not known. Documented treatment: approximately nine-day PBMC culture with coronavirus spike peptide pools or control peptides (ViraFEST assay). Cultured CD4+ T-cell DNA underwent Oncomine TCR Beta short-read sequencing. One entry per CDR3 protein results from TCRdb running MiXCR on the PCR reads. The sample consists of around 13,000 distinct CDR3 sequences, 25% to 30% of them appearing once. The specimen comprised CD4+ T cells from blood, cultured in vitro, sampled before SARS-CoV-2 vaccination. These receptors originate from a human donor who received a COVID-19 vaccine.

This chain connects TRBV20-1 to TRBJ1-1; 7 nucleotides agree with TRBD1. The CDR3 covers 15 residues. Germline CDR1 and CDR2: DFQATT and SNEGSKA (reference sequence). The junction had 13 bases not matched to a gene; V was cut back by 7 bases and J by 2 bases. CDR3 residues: CSGLDRERINTEAFF. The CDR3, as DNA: TGCAGTGGTCTTGACAGGGAACGCATAAACACTGAAGCTTTCTTT.

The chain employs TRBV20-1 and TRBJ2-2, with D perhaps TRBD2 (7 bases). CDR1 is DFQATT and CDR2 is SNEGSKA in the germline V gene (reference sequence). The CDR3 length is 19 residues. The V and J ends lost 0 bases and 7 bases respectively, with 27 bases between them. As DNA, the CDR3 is TGCAGTGCTAGAGACGACCGGATTGGGGGGGCTATAGCTTACGGGGAGCTGTTTTTT. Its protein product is CSARDDRIGGAIAYGELFF.

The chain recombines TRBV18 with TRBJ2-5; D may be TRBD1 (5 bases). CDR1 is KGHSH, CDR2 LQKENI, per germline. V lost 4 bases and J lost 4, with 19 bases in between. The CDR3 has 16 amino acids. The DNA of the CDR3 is TGTGCCAGCTCACTTTACGAAGGGGCAACCGGAGAGACCCAGTACTTC. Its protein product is CASSLYEGATGETQYF.

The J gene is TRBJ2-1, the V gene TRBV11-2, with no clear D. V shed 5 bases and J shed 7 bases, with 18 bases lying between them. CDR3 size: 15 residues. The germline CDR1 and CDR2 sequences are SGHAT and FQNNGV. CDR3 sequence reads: CASSPLGWAHNEQFF. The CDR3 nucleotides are TGTGCCAGCAGCCCCCTTGGCTGGGCGCATAATGAGCAGTTCTTC.

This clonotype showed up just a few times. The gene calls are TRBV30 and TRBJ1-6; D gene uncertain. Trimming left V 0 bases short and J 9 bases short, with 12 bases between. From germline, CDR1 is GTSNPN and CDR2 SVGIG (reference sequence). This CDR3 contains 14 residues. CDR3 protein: CAWSVRRERSPLHF. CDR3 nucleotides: TGTGCCTGGAGTGTACGAAGGGAGCGTTCACCCCTCCACTTT.

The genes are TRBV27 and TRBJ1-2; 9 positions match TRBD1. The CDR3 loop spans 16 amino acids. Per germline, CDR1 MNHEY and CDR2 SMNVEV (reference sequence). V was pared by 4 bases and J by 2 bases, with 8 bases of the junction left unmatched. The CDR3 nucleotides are TGTGCCAGCAGTTCGACCCGGACAGGGGTAAACTATGGCTACACCTTC. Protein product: CASSSTRTGVNYGYTF.

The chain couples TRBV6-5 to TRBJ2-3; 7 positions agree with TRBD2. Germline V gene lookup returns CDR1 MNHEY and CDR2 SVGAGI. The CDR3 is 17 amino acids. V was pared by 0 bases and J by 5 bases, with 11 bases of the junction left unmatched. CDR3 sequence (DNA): TGTGCCAGCAGTTACTCGACGTCGGGCGGGGGATTAGATACGCAGTATTTT. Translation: CASSYSTSGGGLDTQYF.

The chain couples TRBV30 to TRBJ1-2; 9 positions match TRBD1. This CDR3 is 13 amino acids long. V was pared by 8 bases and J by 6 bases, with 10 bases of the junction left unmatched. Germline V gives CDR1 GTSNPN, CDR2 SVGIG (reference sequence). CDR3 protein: CAQKRTGVNGYTF. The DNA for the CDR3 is TGTGCCCAGAAACGGACAGGGGTAAATGGCTACACCTTC.

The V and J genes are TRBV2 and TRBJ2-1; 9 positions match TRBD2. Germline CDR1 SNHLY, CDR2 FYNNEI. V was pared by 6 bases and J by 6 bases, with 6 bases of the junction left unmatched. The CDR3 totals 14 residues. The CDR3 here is CASRRLAGTNEQFF. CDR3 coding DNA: TGTGCCAGCAGGCGGCTAGCGGGGACCAATGAGCAGTTCTTC.

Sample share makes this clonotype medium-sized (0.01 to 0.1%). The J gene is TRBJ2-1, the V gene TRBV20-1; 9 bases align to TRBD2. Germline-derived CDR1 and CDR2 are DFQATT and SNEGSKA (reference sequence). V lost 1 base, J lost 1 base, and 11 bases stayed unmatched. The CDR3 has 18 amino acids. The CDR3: CSARGPLLAGFSYNEQFF. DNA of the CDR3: TGCAGTGCTAGAGGCCCACTTCTAGCGGGGTTTTCCTACAATGAGCAGTTCTTC.

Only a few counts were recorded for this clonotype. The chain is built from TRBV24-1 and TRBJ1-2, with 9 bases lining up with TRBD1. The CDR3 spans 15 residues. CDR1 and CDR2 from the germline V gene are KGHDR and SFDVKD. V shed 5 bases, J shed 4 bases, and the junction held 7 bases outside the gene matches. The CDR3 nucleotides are TGTGCCACCAGTGGGGGGACAGGGATGGTCTATGGCTACACCTTC. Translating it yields CATSGGTGMVYGYTF.

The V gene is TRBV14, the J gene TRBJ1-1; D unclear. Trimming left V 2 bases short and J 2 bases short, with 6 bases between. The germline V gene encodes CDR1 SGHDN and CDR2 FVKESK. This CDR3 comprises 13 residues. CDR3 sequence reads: CASSQIRNTEAFF. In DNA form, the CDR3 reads TGTGCCAGCAGCCAAATTAGAAACACTGAAGCTTTCTTT.

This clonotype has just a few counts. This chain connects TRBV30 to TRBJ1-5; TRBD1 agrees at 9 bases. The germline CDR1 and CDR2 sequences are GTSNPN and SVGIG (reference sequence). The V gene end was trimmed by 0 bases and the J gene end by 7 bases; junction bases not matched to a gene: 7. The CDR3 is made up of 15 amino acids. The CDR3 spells CAWSVGDRDGQPQHF. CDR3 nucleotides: TGTGCCTGGAGTGTAGGGGACAGGGACGGACAGCCCCAGCATTTT. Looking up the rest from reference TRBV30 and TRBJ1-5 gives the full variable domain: SQTIHQWPATLVQPVGSPLSLECTVEGTSNPNLYWYRQAAGRGLQLLFYSVGIGQISSEVPQNLSASRPQDRQFILSSKKLLLSDSGFYLCAWSVGDRDGQPQHFGDGTRLSIL.

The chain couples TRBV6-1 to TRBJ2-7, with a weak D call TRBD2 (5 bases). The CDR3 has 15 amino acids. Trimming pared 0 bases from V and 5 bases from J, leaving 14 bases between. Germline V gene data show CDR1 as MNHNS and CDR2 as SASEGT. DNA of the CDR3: TGTGCCAGCAGTGAAGCATTCCGGGAAAGGAACGAGCAGTACTTC. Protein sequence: CASSEAFRERNEQYF.

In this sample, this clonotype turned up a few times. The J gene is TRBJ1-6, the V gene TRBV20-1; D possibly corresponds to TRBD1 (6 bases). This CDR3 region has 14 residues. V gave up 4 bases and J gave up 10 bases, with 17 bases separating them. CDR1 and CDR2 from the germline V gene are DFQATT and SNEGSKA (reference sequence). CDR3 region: CSATKQGIGSPLHF. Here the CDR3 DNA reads TGCAGTGCTACTAAACAGGGCATAGGGTCACCCCTCCACTTT.

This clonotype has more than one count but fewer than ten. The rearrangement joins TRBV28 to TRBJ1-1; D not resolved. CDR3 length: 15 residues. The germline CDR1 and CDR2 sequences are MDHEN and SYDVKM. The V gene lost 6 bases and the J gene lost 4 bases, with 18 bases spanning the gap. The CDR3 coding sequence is TGTGCCAGCAGCTTAGACTTGGGAGGAGGCACTGAAGCTTTCTTT. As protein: CASSLDLGGGTEAFF.

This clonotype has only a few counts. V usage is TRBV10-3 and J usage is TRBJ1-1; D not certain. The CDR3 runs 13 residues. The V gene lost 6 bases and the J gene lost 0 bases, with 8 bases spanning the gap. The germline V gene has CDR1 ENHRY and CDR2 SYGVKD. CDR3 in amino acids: CAIRLEMNTEAFF. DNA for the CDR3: TGTGCCATCAGGCTGGAGATGAACACTGAAGCTTTCTTT.

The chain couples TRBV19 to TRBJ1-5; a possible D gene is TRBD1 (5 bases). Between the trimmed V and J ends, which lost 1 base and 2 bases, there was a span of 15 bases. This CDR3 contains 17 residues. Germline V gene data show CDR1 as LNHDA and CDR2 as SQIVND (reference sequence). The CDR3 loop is CASSIGVGTGGNQPQHF. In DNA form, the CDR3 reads TGTGCCAGTAGTATAGGGGTGGGGACTGGGGGCAATCAGCCCCAGCATTTT.

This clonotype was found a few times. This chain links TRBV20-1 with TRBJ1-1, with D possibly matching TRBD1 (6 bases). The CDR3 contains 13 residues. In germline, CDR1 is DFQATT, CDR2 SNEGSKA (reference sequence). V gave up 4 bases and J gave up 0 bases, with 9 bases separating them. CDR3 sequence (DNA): TGCAGTGCTACGGGACACTTGAACACTGAAGCTTTCTTT. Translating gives CSATGHLNTEAFF.

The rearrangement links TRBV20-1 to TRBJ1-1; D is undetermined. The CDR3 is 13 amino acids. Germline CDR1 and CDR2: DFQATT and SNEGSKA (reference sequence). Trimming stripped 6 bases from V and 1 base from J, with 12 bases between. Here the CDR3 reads CSATRTENTEAFF. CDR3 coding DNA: TGCAGTGCCACGCGGACGGAGAACACTGAAGCTTTCTTT.

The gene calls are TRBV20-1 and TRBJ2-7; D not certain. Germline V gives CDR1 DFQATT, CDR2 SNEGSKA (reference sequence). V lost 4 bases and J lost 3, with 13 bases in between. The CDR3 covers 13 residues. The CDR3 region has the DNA TGCAGTGCTAACGGGTTAGCAAACTACGAGCAGTACTTC. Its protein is CSANGLANYEQYF.

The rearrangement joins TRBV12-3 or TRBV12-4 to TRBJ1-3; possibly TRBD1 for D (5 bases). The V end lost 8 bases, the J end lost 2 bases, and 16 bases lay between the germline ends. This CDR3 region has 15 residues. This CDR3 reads CASGAVGGTGNTIYF. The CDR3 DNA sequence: TGTGCCAGCGGGGCGGTGGGGGGTACTGGAAACACCATATATTTT.

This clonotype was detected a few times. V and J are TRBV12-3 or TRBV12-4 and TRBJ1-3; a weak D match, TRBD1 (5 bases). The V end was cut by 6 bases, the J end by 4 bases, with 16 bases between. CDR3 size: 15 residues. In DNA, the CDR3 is TGTGCCAGCAGGATATGGGGACCTACAGGAAACACCATATATTTT. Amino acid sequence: CASRIWGPTGNTIYF.

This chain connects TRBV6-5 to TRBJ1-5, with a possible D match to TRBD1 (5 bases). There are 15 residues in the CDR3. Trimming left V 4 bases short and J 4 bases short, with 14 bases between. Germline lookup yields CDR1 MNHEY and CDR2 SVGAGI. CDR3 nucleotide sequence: TGTGCCAGCAGTTCCTGGGCGGGGGAAAATCAGCCCCAGCATTTT. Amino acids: CASSSWAGENQPQHF.

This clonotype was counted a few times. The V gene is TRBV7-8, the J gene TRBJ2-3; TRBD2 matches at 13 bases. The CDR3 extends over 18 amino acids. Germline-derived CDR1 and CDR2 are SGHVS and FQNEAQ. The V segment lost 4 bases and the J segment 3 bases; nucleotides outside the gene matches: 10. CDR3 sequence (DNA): TGTGCCAGCAGCTATTCCGGAACTAGCGGGGGGGAAACAGATACGCAGTATTTT. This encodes CASSYSGTSGGETDTQYF.

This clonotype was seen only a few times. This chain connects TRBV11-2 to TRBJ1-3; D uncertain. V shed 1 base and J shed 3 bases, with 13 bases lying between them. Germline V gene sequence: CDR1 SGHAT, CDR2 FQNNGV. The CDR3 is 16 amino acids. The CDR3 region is CASSLGLWNFGNTIYF. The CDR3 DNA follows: TGTGCCAGCAGCTTAGGTTTGTGGAATTTTGGAAACACCATATATTTT. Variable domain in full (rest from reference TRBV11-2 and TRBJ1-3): EAGVAQSPRYKIIEKRQSVAFWCNPISGHATLYWYQQILGQGPKLLIQFQNNGVVDDSQLPKDRFSAERLKGVDSTLKIQPAKLEDSAVYLCASSLGLWNFGNTIYFGEGSWLTVV.

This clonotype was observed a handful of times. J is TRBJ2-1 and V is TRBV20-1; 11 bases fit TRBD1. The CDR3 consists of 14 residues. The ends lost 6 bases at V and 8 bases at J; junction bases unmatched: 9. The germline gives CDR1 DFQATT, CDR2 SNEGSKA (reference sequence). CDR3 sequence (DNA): TGCAGTGCGTCCGGGACAGGGGGAATCCATGAGCAGTTCTTC. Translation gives CSASGTGGIHEQFF.

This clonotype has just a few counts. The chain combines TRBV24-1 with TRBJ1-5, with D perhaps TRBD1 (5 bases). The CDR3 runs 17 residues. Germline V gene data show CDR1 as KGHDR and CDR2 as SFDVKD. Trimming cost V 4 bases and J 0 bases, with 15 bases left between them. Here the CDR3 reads CATSEGDDGHSNQPQHF. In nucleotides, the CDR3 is TGTGCCACCAGTGAAGGGGACGACGGACATAGCAATCAGCCCCAGCATTTT.